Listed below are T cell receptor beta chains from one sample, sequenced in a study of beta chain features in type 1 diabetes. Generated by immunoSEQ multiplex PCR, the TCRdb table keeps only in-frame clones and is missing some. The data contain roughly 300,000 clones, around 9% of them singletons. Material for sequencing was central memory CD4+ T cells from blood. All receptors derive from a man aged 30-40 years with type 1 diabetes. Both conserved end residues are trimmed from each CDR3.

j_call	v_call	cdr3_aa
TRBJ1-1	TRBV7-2	ASSFHKNTEAF
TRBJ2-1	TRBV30	AWRELAGGPAHNEQF
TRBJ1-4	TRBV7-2	ASSLPPGQGNEKLF
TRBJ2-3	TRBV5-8	ASSYGGGITDTQY
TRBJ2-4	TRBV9	ASSVEQGAKNIQY
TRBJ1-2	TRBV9	ASSPLGELYGYT
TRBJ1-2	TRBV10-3	AISPTGKMGGYT
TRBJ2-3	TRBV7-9	ASSLRALAGVTDTQY
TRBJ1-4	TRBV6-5	ASTKQGLNEKLF
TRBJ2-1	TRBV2	ASSPWLNRDNEQF
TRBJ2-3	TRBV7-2	ASSRDWDVSTDTQY
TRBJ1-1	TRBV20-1	SATQDTEAF
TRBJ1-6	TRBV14	ASSPRVDSPLH
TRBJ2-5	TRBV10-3	AIRGTSSGLETQY
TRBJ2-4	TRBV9	ASSPAPVGLGNIQY
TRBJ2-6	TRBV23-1	ASSHTQFDRPGANVLT
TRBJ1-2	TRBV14	ASSQGSGVYGYT
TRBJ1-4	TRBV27	ASSPALQGVELF
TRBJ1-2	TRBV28	ASSSGQGDGYT
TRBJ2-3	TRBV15	ATSRDGRAATDTQY
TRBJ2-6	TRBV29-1	SVSSGANVLT
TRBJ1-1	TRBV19	ASSILFSGTGLTEAF
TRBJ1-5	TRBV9	ASSVGSDRGIQPQH
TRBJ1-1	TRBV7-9	ASSYKQGAGEAF
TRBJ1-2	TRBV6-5	ASSYSAGQVNYGYT
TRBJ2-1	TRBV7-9	ASSLAGYGNEQF
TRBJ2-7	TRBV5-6	ASSLLTGKGYEQY
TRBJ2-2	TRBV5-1	ASSLEQIANTGELF
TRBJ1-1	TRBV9	ASSVRGGNTEAF
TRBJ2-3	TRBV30	AWSRAGSSTDTQY
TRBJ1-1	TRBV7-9	ASSYYGGTDTEAF
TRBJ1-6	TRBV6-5	ASTKGRGYNSPLH
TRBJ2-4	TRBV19	ATSLEWNIQY
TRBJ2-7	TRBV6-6	ASTPTGTYEQY
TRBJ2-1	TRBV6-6	ASQRAGSYNEQF
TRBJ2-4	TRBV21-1	ASSKVGLEGGPAKNIQY
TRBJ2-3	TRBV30	AWSPSDTQY
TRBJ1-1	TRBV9	ASSVGVTTEAF
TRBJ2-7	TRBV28	ASRWYGEQY
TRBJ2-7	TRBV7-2	ASSFLATSSYEQY
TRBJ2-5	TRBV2	ASSATTRSETQY
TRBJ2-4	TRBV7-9	ASSPGQIAKNIQY
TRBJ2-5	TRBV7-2	ASSSPDTLEWTQY
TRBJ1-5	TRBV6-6	ASSYIDRLNQPQH
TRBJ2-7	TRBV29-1	SARAGGRHEQY
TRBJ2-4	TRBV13	ASSPLAGKNIQY
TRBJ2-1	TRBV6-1	ASSIIAGGLYEQF
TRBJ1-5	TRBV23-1	ASSYQVKSNQPQH
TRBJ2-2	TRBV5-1	ASSQFGGLNTGELF